The entry that follows covers one T cell receptor (beta chain) sequence. The CDR3 loop spans 18 amino acids. V was shortened by 3 bases and J by 1 base, with 21 bases between the two germline ends. The germline CDR1 and CDR2 sequences are MDHEN and SYDVKM. The sample is drawn from a study of shared clonotypes between healthy human individuals. TCRdb keeps only in-frame clones here, not all; method: immunoSEQ multiplex PCR. The sample has some 790,000 clones; approximately 77% are singletons. Every one of the donors was a Caucasian adult that lived in Nashville, Tennessee. The V call is TRBV28, the J call TRBJ1-2; no reliable D call. The receptor's source is a woman aged 25 to 45 in good health. The sequenced sample consisted of memory CD4+ T cells sorted from blood. Subset: CD45RA-negative fraction. Here the CDR3 reads CASSFFLALQQFNYGYTF. Written as DNA, the CDR3 is TGTGCCAGCAGTTTTTTTTTGGCCTTACAACAGTTTAACTATGGCTACACCTTC.